This T cell receptor (beta chain) appears in the sequencing data of a study of T cells in women clearing cervical HPV infection. Libraries were prepared by immunoSEQ multiplex PCR; TCRdb keeps only in-frame clonotypes and omits some of them. The specimen's table records some 31,000 clones. The sample was blood buffy coat. This sequence was found in a woman aged 18 to 75 with a cervical HPV16 infection that either progressed to CIN3+ or cleared (not recorded which).

CDR3 amino acids: CSVSSGGVRTDTQYF. The CDR3 bases that were read are TGCAGCGTTAGTAGCGGGGGGGTACGAACAGATACG. The genes are TRBV29-1 and TRBJ2-3; 11 nucleotides line up with TRBD2. The sequenced fragment ends 3 residues before the CDR3 boundary, so the rest is inferred from the germline J gene. The CDR3 has 15 residues. Germline CDR1 and CDR2: SQVTM and ANQGSEA. Trimming cost V 5 bases and J 3 bases; bases outside gene matches: 7.